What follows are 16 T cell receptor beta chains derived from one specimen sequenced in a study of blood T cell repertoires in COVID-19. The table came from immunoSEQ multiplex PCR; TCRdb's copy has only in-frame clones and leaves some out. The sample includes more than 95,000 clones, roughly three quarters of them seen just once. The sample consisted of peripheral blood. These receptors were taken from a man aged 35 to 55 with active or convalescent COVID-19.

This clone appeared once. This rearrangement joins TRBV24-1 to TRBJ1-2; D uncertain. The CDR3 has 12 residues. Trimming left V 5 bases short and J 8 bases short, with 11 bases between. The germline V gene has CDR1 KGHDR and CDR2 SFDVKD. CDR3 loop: CATSGTVEGYTF. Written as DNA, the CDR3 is TGTGCCACCAGTGGTACGGTGGAGGGCTACACCTTC.

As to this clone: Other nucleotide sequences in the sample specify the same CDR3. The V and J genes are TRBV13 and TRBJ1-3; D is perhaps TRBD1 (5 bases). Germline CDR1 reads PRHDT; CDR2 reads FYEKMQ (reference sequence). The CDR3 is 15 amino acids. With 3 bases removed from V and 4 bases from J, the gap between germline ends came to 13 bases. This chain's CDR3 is CASSLGRGRGNTIYF. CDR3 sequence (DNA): TGTGCCAGCAGCTTGGGGAGGGGACGAGGAAACACCATATATTTT.

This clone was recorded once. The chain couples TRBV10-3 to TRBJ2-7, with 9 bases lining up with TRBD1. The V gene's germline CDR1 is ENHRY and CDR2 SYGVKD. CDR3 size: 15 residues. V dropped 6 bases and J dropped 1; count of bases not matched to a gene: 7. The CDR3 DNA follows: TGTGCCATCAGAACCGGGACAGGGATTTCCTACGAGCAGTACTTC. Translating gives CAIRTGTGISYEQYF.

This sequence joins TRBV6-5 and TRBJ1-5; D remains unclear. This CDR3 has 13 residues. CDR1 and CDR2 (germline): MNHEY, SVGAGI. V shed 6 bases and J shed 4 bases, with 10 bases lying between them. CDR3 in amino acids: CASSPRENQPQHF. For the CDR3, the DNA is TGTGCCAGCAGCCCCCGGGAGAATCAGCCCCAGCATTTT.

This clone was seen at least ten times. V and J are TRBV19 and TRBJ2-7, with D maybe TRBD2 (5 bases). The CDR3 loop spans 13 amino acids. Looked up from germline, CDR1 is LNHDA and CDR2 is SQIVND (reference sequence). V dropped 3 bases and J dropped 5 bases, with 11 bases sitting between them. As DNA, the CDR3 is TGTGCCAGTAGTATCACCCCTAGCAACGAGCAGTACTTC. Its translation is CASSITPSNEQYF.

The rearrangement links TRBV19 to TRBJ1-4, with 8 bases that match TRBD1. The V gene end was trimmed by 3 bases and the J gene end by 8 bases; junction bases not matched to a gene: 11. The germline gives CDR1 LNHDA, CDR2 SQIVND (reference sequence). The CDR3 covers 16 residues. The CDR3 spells CASSIAPRDRREKLFF. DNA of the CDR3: TGTGCCAGTAGTATCGCCCCCCGGGACAGGAGGGAAAAACTGTTTTTT. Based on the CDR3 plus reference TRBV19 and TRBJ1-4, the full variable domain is DGGITQSPKYLFRKEGQNVTLSCEQNLNHDAMYWYRQDPGQGLRLIYYSQIVNDFQKGDIAEGYSVSREKKESFPLTVTSAQKNPTAFYLCASSIAPRDRREKLFFGSGTQLSVL.

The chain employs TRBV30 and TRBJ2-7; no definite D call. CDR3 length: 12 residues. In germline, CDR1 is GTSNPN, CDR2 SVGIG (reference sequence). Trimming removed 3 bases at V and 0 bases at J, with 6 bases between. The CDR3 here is CAWRRSSYEQYF. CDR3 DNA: TGTGCCTGGAGGCGAAGCTCCTACGAGCAGTACTTC.

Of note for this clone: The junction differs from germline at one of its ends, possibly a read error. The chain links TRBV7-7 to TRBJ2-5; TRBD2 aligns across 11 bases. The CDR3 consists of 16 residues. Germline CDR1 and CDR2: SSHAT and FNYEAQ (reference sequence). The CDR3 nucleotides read TGTGCTAGCAGCGCAGGGACTAGCGGTGGGTTAGAGACCCAGTACTTC. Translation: CASSAGTSGGLETQYF.

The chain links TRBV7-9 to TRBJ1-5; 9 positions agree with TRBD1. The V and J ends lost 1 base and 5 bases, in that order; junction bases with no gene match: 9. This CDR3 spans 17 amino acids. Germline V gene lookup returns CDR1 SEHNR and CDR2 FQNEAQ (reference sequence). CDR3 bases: TGTGCCAGCAGCTTAGTTACGACAGGGGGAAGGGATCAGCCCCAGCATTTT. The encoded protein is CASSLVTTGGRDQPQHF.

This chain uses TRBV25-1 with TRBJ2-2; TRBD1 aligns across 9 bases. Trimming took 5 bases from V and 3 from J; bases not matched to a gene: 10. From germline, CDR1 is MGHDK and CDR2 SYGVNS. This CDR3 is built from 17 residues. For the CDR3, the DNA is TGTGCCAGCAGTCCGAATCAAGGACAGGGGCACACCGGGGAGCTGTTTTTT. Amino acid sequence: CASSPNQGQGHTGELFF. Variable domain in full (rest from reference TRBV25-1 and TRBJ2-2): EADIYQTPRYLVIGTGKKITLECSQTMGHDKMYWYQQDPGMELHLIHYSYGVNSTEKGDLSSESTVSRIRTEHFPLTLESARPSHTSQYLCASSPNQGQGHTGELFFGEGSRLTVL.

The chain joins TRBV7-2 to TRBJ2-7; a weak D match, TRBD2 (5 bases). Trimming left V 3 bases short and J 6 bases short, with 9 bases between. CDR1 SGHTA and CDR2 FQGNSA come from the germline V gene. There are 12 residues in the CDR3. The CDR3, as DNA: TGTGCCAGCAGCTTCGGGGTGCGCGAGCAGTACTTC. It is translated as CASSFGVREQYF.

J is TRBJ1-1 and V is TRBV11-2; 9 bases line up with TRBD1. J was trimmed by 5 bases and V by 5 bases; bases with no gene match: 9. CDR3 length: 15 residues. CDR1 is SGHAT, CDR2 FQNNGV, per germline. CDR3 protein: CASSRLTGGKTEAFF. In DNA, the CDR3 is TGTGCCAGCAGCCGACTGACAGGGGGTAAGACTGAAGCTTTCTTT.

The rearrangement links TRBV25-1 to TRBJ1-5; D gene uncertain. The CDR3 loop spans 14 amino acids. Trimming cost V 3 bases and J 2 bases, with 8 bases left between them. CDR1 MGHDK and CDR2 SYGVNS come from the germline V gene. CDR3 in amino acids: CASSEAFRNQPQHF. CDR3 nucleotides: TGTGCCAGCAGTGAGGCCTTTCGCAATCAGCCCCAGCATTTT. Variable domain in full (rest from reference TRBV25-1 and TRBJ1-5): EADIYQTPRYLVIGTGKKITLECSQTMGHDKMYWYQQDPGMELHLIHYSYGVNSTEKGDLSSESTVSRIRTEHFPLTLESARPSHTSQYLCASSEAFRNQPQHFGDGTRLSIL.

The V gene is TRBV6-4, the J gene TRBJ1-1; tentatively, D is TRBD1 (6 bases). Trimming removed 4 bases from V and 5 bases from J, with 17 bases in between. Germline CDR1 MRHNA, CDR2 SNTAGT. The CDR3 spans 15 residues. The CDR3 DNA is TGTGCCAGCAGTGGAAGGGCAGGGGCTTATACTGAAGCTTTCTTT. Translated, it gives CASSGRAGAYTEAFF.

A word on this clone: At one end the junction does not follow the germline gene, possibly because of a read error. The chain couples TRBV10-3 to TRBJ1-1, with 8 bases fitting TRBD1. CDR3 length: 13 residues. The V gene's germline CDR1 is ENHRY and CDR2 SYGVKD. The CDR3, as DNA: TGTGCCATCAGTGAGCCGGACAGGGATTGGGCCCTATTT. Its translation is CAISEPDRDWALF.

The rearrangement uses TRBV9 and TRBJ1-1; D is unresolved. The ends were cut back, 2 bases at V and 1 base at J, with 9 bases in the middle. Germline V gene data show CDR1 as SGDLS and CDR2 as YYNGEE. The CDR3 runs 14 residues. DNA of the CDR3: TGTGCCAGCAGCGTTGACATCACGAACACTGAAGCTTTCTTT. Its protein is CASSVDITNTEAFF.